This T cell receptor (beta chain) stems from a study of beta chain features in type 1 diabetes. Overall study findings and caveats: TCRB CDR3 length was moderately but significantly reduced in all four CD4+ subsets of Type 1 diabetes patients.

Concerning this clone: Its specificity is unknown.

The germline CDR1 and CDR2 sequences are MNHEY and SVGAGI. The germline V and J ends were trimmed by 5 bases and 7 bases, with 12 bases remaining between them. The CDR3 extends over 14 amino acids. Expressed TCRB transcripts were sequenced, since all the RNA that had been isolated was reverse transcribed. Data came from immunoSEQ multiplex PCR; TCRdb stores just in-frame clones and leaves some out. The data contain 23,000 or so clones, 69% of them singletons. This TCR came from a man between 18 and 29 years old with type 1 diabetes. The sample comprised Tregs from blood. The chain recombines TRBV6-5 with TRBJ1-6; tentative D call: TRBD1 (6 bases). CDR3 loop: CASSPGVGNSPLHF. The CDR3 DNA reads TGTGCCAGCAGTCCAGGGGTTGGGAATTCACCCCTCCACTTT.